This is a list of T cell receptor beta chains from one sample in a study of OX40 agonist ivuxolimab in advanced cancers. Generated by immunoSEQ multiplex PCR, the TCRdb table keeps only in-frame clones and is missing some. The table lists about 75,000 clones, 85% of them singletons. The material was CD4+ or CD8+ T cells sorted from blood, obtained in a trial of the OX40 agonist ivuxolimab. These receptors were collected from an adult with an advanced solid tumor such as melanoma, head and neck, liver or kidney cancer. The CDR3 runs from the conserved cysteine through the conserved F or W.

v_call	j_call	cdr3_aa
TRBV7-6	TRBJ2-3	CASSLGDSTDTQYF
TRBV28	TRBJ1-1	CASTVTGGTNTEAFF
TRBV6-1	TRBJ1-1	CASSLEGSTEAFF
TRBV7-2	TRBJ2-5	CASSLGPQETQYF
TRBV19	TRBJ1-5	CASSIFRTNQPQHF
TRBV6-1	TRBJ1-2	CASSVGVYGYTF
TRBV29-1	TRBJ1-2	CSVARTGREYGYTF
TRBV18	TRBJ1-3	CASSQGSGNTIYF
TRBV29-1	TRBJ1-4	CSVAGTGFVEKLFF
TRBV5-5	TRBJ2-4	CASSWTGDGGNIQYF
TRBV4-1	TRBJ1-4	CASSQTQGLFEKLFF
TRBV5-1	TRBJ1-1	CASSLGTVGSLTEAFF
TRBV18	TRBJ2-3	CASSPEGARLAGARDTQYF
TRBV28	TRBJ1-2	CASSLSILSFYGYTF
TRBV5-1	TRBJ2-7	CASSFLFGGHSYEQYF
TRBV7-2	TRBJ2-7	CASSSAASYEQYF
TRBV15	TRBJ2-1	CATSRDGWTSEQFF
TRBV28	TRBJ1-1	CASSPGQGASTEAFF
TRBV5-1	TRBJ1-2	CASSLSPRSGGYTF
TRBV5-1	TRBJ2-7	CASSLGPGRYYEQYF
TRBV28	TRBJ1-6	CASSPPFGRYFTALHF
TRBV19	TRBJ2-1	CASTPDRGRHEQFF
TRBV11-3	TRBJ2-2	CASSLIDRQNTGELFF
TRBV28	TRBJ2-7	CATKGPRLLLGEQYF
TRBV7-9	TRBJ1-1	CASSPYRPLSNTEAFF
TRBV6-5	TRBJ2-5	CASSYDLAGGRRHF
TRBV6-1	TRBJ2-3	CVSSGRNTDTQYF
TRBV19	TRBJ2-2	CASSAGLLNTGELFF
TRBV4-1	TRBJ2-1	CASSQESVGPSHNEQFF
TRBV5-6	TRBJ1-3	CASSRLPTTAQFSGNTIYF
TRBV6-5	TRBJ2-7	CASRTYRGSYEQYF
TRBV28	TRBJ2-1	CASSLDVGAGGYNEQFF
TRBV18	TRBJ2-7	CASSQGSYEQYF